This is a list of T cell receptor beta chains from one sample in a study of identifying expanded T cells in peripheral blood. Produced via immunoSEQ multiplex PCR; TCRdb's table is partial and in-frame only. This table holds approximately 110,000 clones, around 88% found once. The specimen was blood. These receptors were taken from a person aged 18-70 years in good health. Both conserved end residues are part of each CDR3. The order of the fields is D gene, V gene, clone size, J gene, CDR3 protein, CDR3 DNA. The D gene is left open where the match is weak. Not all rows give a size; the values are once, few, many and, for expanded clones, a class.

NA	TRBV2	NA	TRBJ2-4	CASRDTGGGRKNIQYF	TGTGCCAGCAGGGATACCGGCGGGGGCCGAAAAAACATTCAGTACTTC
NA	TRBV19	NA	TRBJ2-5	CASSMTTLGQETQYF	TGTGCCAGTAGTATGACGACATTAGGACAAGAGACCCAGTACTTC
NA	TRBV19	NA	TRBJ2-7	CASSPRTDYEQYF	TGTGCCAGTAGTCCGCGGACAGACTACGAGCAGTACTTC
NA	TRBV7-6	NA	TRBJ2-5	CASNNGVGRETQYF	TGTGCCAGCAATAATGGTGTCGGACGGGAGACCCAGTACTTC
NA	TRBV29-1	NA	TRBJ1-3	CSVEVRGSGNTIYF	TGCAGCGTTGAAGTCAGGGGATCTGGAAACACCATATATTTT
TRBD2	TRBV5-1	NA	TRBJ2-1	CASRTSGEVYNEQFF	TGCGCCAGCAGGACTAGCGGGGAGGTTTACAATGAGCAGTTCTTC
NA	TRBV6-1	NA	TRBJ2-3	CASSISGRGDTQYF	TGTGCCAGCAGTATTTCAGGCAGGGGAGATACGCAGTATTTT
TRBD1	TRBV19	once	TRBJ2-5	CASSDRGTGLGKRWTQYF	TGTGCCAGTAGCGACAGGGGTACAGGATTGGGTAAACGTTGGACCCAGTACTTC
TRBD2	TRBV6-6	NA	TRBJ2-7	CASRVLAGVYEQYF	TGTGCCAGCAGGGTGCTAGCGGGGGTATACGAGCAGTACTTC
NA	TRBV5-1	NA	TRBJ1-1	CASSWGGQNTEAFF	TGCGCCAGCAGCTGGGGCGGACAGAACACTGAAGCTTTCTTT
TRBD2	TRBV11-2	few	TRBJ2-2	CASSSRGEYGELFF	TGTGCCAGCAGCTCACGGGGGGAGTATGGGGAGCTGTTTTTT
NA	TRBV20-1	NA	TRBJ2-3	CSAMDGPQQYF	TGCAGTGCTATGGACGGGCCCCAGCAGTATTTT
TRBD1	TRBV29-1	NA	TRBJ1-2	CSVNRGGDYGYTF	TGCAGCGTTAACAGGGGAGGGGACTATGGCTACACCTTC
NA	TRBV10-2	NA	TRBJ2-5	CASSRGRGETQYF	TGCGCCAGCAGTAGGGGCAGGGGAGAGACCCAGTACTTC
NA	TRBV29-1	NA	TRBJ1-2	CSVGGNNYGYTF	TGCAGCGTTGGGGGGAATAACTATGGCTACACCTTC
TRBD1	TRBV13	NA	TRBJ2-7	CASSPDRGSYEQYF	TGTGCCAGCAGCCCAGACAGGGGTTCGTACGAGCAGTACTTC
NA	TRBV4-3	NA	TRBJ1-1	CASSRSINTEAFF	TGCGCCAGCAGCCGGTCGATCAACACTGAAGCTTTCTTT
TRBD1	TRBV29-1	many	TRBJ1-1	CSVFQGVGTEAFF	TGCAGCGTATTCCAGGGGGTCGGCACTGAAGCTTTCTTT
NA	TRBV6-5	NA	TRBJ1-1	CASSYGGREAFF	TGTGCCAGCAGTTACGGGGGACGGGAAGCTTTCTTT
NA	TRBV18	NA	TRBJ1-2	CASAWTENYGYTF	TGTGCCAGCGCTTGGACGGAGAACTATGGCTACACCTTC
TRBD2	TRBV5-6	NA	TRBJ2-3	CASSQGLAGSTDTQYF	TGTGCCAGCAGCCAGGGACTAGCGGGAAGCACAGATACGCAGTATTTT
NA	TRBV28	NA	TRBJ2-7	CASRPDRSYEQYF	TGTGCCAGCAGGCCCGACAGGTCCTACGAGCAGTACTTC
NA	TRBV2	NA	TRBJ1-1	CASSAWAKAFF	TGTGCCAGCAGTGCATGGGCGAAAGCTTTCTTT
TRBD1	TRBV6-5	NA	TRBJ1-2	CASSRTGRGRDGYTF	TGTGCCAGCAGTCGCACCGGAAGGGGGCGCGATGGCTACACCTTC
NA	TRBV15	once	TRBJ2-2	CATSTPGARELFF	TGTGCCACCAGCACCCCGGGTGCCCGGGAGCTGTTTTTT
TRBD1	TRBV19	NA	TRBJ2-3	CASSQTGTGVPAKRYF	TGTGCCAGTAGTCAAACCGGGACAGGGGTTCCCGCGAAAAGGTATTTT
NA	TRBV4-3	NA	TRBJ2-1	CASSRTSDGYNEQFF	TGCGCCAGCAGCCGAACATCGGACGGATACAATGAGCAGTTCTTC
NA	TRBV10-3	NA	TRBJ2-1	CAISESAPSYNEQFF	TGTGCCATCAGTGAGTCGGCCCCTTCCTACAATGAGCAGTTCTTC
NA	TRBV19	once	TRBJ1-5	CASTSLRGRPHQPQHF	TGTGCCAGTACCTCTTTACGGGGTCGGCCACATCAGCCCCAGCATTTT
NA	TRBV20-1	NA	TRBJ2-6	CSARVLGVLTF	TGCAGTGCTAGAGTGTTAGGGGTCCTGACTTTC
NA	TRBV6-5	NA	TRBJ1-2	CASSFGPNYGYTF	TGTGCCAGCAGTTTTGGACCGAACTATGGCTACACCTTC
NA	TRBV9	once	TRBJ2-3	CASSVSGGITDTQYF	TGTGCCAGCAGCGTGAGCGGTGGGATCACAGATACGCAGTATTTT
NA	TRBV6-1	few	TRBJ1-2	CASSRVGGYTF	TGTGCCAGCAGTCGGGTGGGTGGCTACACCTTC
TRBD2	TRBV5-8	NA	TRBJ2-3	CASTLAGGRQDTQYF	TGTGCCAGCACCTTAGCGGGGGGACGCCAAGATACGCAGTATTTT
TRBD1	TRBV5-6	NA	TRBJ1-2	CASSSWTGGGYGYTF	TGTGCCAGCAGCTCTTGGACAGGGGGAGGATATGGCTACACCTTC
TRBD1	TRBV6-6	few	TRBJ2-7	CASSDRGLKEQYF	TGTGCCAGCAGCGACAGGGGGCTAAAAGAGCAGTACTTC
NA	TRBV7-9	NA	TRBJ2-5	CASSLGVGGQETQYF	TGTGCCAGCAGCTTAGGGGTCGGGGGCCAAGAGACCCAGTACTTC
TRBD1	TRBV4-3	NA	TRBJ2-5	CASSQDRDSQETQYF	TGCGCCAGCAGCCAAGACCGGGACAGCCAAGAGACCCAGTACTTC
NA	TRBV6-1	NA	TRBJ2-2	CASSERRPGRTGELFF	TGTGCCAGCAGCGAAAGGCGGCCAGGGCGGACCGGGGAGCTGTTTTTT
NA	TRBV5-5	NA	TRBJ2-5	CASSLEGVGTQYF	TGTGCCAGCAGCTTGGAAGGGGTGGGGACCCAGTACTTC
NA	TRBV6-5	few	TRBJ1-1	CASSYLPGPDTEAFF	TGTGCCAGCAGTTACCTCCCGGGGCCGGACACTGAAGCTTTCTTT
TRBD1	TRBV28	NA	TRBJ1-2	CASSLGGTGERGYTF	TGTGCCAGCAGTTTGGGGGGGACAGGTGAACGGGGCTACACCTTC
NA	TRBV28	few	TRBJ1-3	CASSLLTGSGRERNTIYF	TGTGCCAGCAGTTTATTGACCGGTTCGGGGAGGGAGAGAAACACCATATATTTT
NA	TRBV6-5	NA	TRBJ2-5	CASRRGGRETQYF	TGTGCCAGCAGGAGGGGAGGTAGGGAGACCCAGTACTTC
NA	TRBV5-4	NA	TRBJ2-5	CASSLETGKETQYF	TGTGCCAGCAGCTTGGAAACAGGGAAAGAGACCCAGTACTTC